This T cell receptor beta chain was identified during a study of T cells after yellow fever vaccination (dated by TCRdb to about 2019). About the study as a whole: Libraries from fractions with low cell numbers were prepared with the SMART-Seq v4 Ultra Low Input RNA kit. To follow T-cell clones before and after primary and booster YFV17D yellow fever vaccination, bulk TCR alpha and beta repertoires were sequenced over time. The cohort comprised two healthy male donors, one aged 18 to 29 and one aged 30 to 40 years. Blood samples were taken at several timepoints before and after primary and secondary immunization, and bulk PBMC replicates and cell subsets were isolated.

This clonotype was counted a few times. The antigen it recognizes is unknown. No much larger clone exists at a distance of one base, and base qualities are not known. The study at large found these results: Most clones expanded after primary vaccination were re-detected after the booster (96% of CD4 and around 88% of CD8), suggesting broad memory maintenance. Because only a couple of donors were included in the study, the extent to which the findings can be generalized is limited. Because abundant contaminating clonotypes from the bulk population could be contained in FACS-sorted repertoires, computational filtering was required. A small fraction of clonotypes showed up in both the CD4 and CD8 compartments, probably as a result of convergent recombination. The secondary T-cell response was weaker than the primary response but faster, peaking on day 5 instead of day 15.

The germline V gene yields SGHVS for CDR1 and FNYEAQ for CDR2. The CDR3 runs 14 amino acids, cysteine and phenylalanine included. Only CDR3 DNA remains: 42 bases, in frame from the first base. Trimming at the junction amounts to 2 bases on V and 7 bases on J, and the germline ends lie 14 bases apart. TCR cDNA was synthesized by 5'RACE template switching, which introduced a universal primer site and unique molecular identifiers. Priming of cDNA synthesis was performed from both the TCR alpha and TCR beta constant segments. Library amplification used two PCR steps, and the second PCR step added sample barcodes and sequencing adapters. Sequencing of libraries was performed on Illumina HiSeq 2500 (2x100 bp) or NovaSeq (2x150 bp). Per the original workflow: MIGEC handled demultiplexing of reads and collapsing into UMI consensus sequences, while MiXCR performed V(D)J alignment. Vaccine-responding clonotypes were identified with edgeR using replicate PBMC samples, with FDR below 0.01 and a log2 fold change above 5 up to day 15 being required. Bulk clonotypes were assigned CD4 or CD8 identity according to which sequenced CD4 or CD8 repertoire held them at higher abundance. TCRdb took the public reads, trimmed them with fastp at Q25, ran MiXCR for clone calling and kept in-frame beta chains. Each CDR3 protein gets just one entry, which takes the most common genes and DNA from the rows behind it. TCRdb, rather than the study authors, made the V and J calls. The sample includes more than 300,000 distinct CDR3 sequences, with roughly 7% observed a single time. The ten most abundant clones make up 18% of the sample.

In light of the paper, this sample's treatment or condition label describes: live attenuated yellow fever vaccine strain. At each blood-draw timepoint, two biological replicates of bulk PBMCs were collected. A standard Ficoll-Paque protocol was used to isolate PBMCs from peripheral blood. TriZol was used to extract RNA from bulk PBMCs, from CD4 and CD8 fractions, and from dextramer-positive and dextramer-negative fractions. The source is a man aged 18 to 35 who received the YFV17D yellow fever vaccine. The rearranged segments are TRBV7-6 and TRBJ2-5; no D gene can be assigned with confidence. The material sequenced was PBMCs, taken more than 40 days after the first yellow fever vaccination. The bases are TGTGCCAGCAGCTTATCGATCGGCTCGCGGACCCAGTACTTC. It specifies CASSLSIGSRTQYF.